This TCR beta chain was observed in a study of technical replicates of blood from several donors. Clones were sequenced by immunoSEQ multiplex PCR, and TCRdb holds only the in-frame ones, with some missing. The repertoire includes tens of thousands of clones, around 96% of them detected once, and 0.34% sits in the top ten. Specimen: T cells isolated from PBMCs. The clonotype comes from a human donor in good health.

The CDR3 sequence: CASSWRSMNTEAFF. CDR3 nucleotides: TGTGCCAGCAGCTGGCGGAGTATGAACACTGAAGCTTTCTTT. The chain has TRBV7-9 and TRBJ1-1; D is unresolved. Germline V lookup: CDR1 SEHNR, CDR2 FQNEAQ (reference sequence). V lost 4 bases and J 0 bases, leaving 9 bases between the germline ends. The CDR3 covers 14 residues.